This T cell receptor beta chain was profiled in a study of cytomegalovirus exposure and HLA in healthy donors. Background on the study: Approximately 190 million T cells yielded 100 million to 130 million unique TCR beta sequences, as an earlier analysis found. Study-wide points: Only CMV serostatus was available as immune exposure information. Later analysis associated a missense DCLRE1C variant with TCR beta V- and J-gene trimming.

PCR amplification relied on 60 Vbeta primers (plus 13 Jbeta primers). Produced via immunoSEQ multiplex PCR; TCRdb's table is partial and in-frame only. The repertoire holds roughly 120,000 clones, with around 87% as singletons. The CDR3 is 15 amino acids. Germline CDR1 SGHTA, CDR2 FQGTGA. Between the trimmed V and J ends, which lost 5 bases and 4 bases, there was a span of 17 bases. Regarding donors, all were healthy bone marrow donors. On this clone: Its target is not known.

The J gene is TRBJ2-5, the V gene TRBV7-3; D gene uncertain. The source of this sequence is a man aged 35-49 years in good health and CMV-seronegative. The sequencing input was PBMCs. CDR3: CASSPLGGSGETQYF. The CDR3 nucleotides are TGTGCCAGCAGCCCGCTTGGCGGATCTGGAGAGACCCAGTACTTC.